This TCR beta chain appears in the sequencing data of a study of shared clonotypes between healthy human individuals. Assay: immunoSEQ multiplex PCR; the TCRdb copy retains only in-frame clones and omits some. The sample shows a few million clones, 93% of them seen only once. This CDR3 comprises 15 residues. The germline CDR1 and CDR2 sequences are KGHSH and LQKENI. Trimming stripped 2 bases from V and 4 bases from J, with 14 bases between. This chain connects TRBV18 to TRBJ1-1; no clear D gene. The sample was naive CD4+ T cells from PBMCs. Subset described: CD45RA+ positively selected. This clonotype was sampled from a man in his late teens or twenties in good health. Some clones in this sample may be carry-over from other donors' samples. CDR3 DNA: TGTGCCAGCTCACCAGGCATAGGGAGGAGCACTGAAGCTTTCTTT. Protein: CASSPGIGRSTEAFF. The variable domain in full, with the rest retrieved from reference TRBV18 and TRBJ1-1, is NAGVMQNPRHLVRRRGQEARLRCSPMKGHSHVYWYRQLPEEGLKFMVYLQKENIIDESGMPKERFSAEFPKEGPSILRIQQVVRGDSAAYFCASSPGIGRSTEAFFGQGTRLTVV.